This TCR beta chain was sequenced in a study of OX40 agonist ivuxolimab in advanced cancers. Worth noting for this clone: Antigen specificity is unknown.

The germline gives CDR1 MDHEN, CDR2 SYDVKM. J lost 8 bases, V lost 6 bases, and 11 bases had no gene match. The length of the CDR3 is 14 residues. Here immunoSEQ multiplex PCR was the method, and the copy in TCRdb shows in-frame clones only, minus some. The sample gives about 60,000 clones, 87% of which show up once; 2.8% is in the top ten. Findings and caveats of the study: Compared with others, partial responders at 0.1-3.0 mg/kg displayed clonal expansion among the lowest.

The rearrangement uses TRBV28 and TRBJ1-2; 8 bases align to TRBD1. The TCR originated in an adult with an advanced solid tumor such as melanoma, head and neck, liver or kidney cancer. The input for sequencing was CD4+ or CD8+ T cells sorted from blood, taken in a trial of the OX40 agonist ivuxolimab. As DNA, the CDR3 is TGTGCCAGCAGCCTTCTCGACAGGGGCTCAGGCTACACCTTC. Translation gives CASSLLDRGSGYTF.